One TCR beta chain is described in this entry. Its cognate antigen is unknown. The repertoire was sequenced with immunoSEQ multiplex PCR; TCRdb's copy has only in-frame clones and lacks some. The sample consists of more than 40,000 clones, around 83% of them appearing once. V lost 8 bases to trimming and J lost 3 bases, with 10 bases between them. Germline V CDR1 and CDR2: GTSNPN, SVGIG (reference sequence). The CDR3 is 11 amino acids. This sample was included in a study of T cells in localized non-small cell lung cancer. Regarding the study as a whole: Sequencing involved a lone tumor region, leaving heterogeneity possible. Among the top 100 tumor clones, a median approximately 60 appeared in adjacent lung. Tumor showed lower T cell clonality than uninvolved adjacent lung, where it was highest. Prolonged overall survival went with higher T cell density in the blood.

The rearrangement uses TRBV30 and TRBJ1-2, with a weak D call TRBD1 (5 bases). Here the sequenced sample was PBMCs, taken before any cancer treatment. This receptor was obtained from a man aged 40 to 69 with stage II lung adenocarcinoma. CDR3 protein: CALGAYYGYTF. CDR3 DNA: TGTGCCCTCGGGGCCTACTATGGCTACACCTTC.